These 21 T cell receptor beta chains came from one sample sequenced in a study of T cells in Graves' hyperthyroidism and ophthalmopathy. RNA transcripts were the template for amplifying TCR beta CDR3 regions. The HTBI primer set drove a first-round RT-PCR of the TCR CDR3. TCRdb re-analysed the multiplex PCR reads in MiXCR, keeping a single row per CDR3 protein. Among under 550,000 distinct CDR3 sequences listed, approximately 15% were seen once. The sequencing sample was made of blood. These receptors were obtained from a woman aged 18-30 years with Graves' hyperthyroidism.

This clonotype was picked up a small number of times. This rearrangement joins TRBV4-2 to TRBJ1-2; D remains unclear. The CDR3 contains 14 residues. CDR1 and CDR2 (germline): LGHNA, YNFKEQ. V lost 0 bases and J 10 bases, leaving 15 bases between the germline ends. The CDR3 DNA follows: TGTGCCAGCAGCCAAGATCGGTCGGGAGTTGACTACACCTTC. This sequence encodes CASSQDRSGVDYTF.

The chain carries TRBV18 and TRBJ1-5; D remains ambiguous. CDR1 KGHSH and CDR2 LQKENI come from the germline V gene. There are 14 residues in the CDR3. The V end was cut by 1 base, the J end by 4 bases, with 8 bases between. CDR3 sequence (DNA): TGTGCCAGCTCACCACGGGTCGAAAATCAGCCCCAGCATTTT. The encoded protein is CASSPRVENQPQHF.

This clonotype was counted ten times or more. This chain's CDR3 is CASSPQGKETQYF. The CDR3 DNA reads as TGTGCCAGCAGTCCACAGGGGAAAGAGACCCAGTACTTC. V usage is TRBV6-2 or TRBV6-3 and J usage is TRBJ2-5; TRBD1 aligns across 7 bases. There are 13 residues in the CDR3. In germline, CDR1 is MNHEY, CDR2 SVGEGT. Trimming took 5 bases from V and 3 from J; bases not matched to a gene: 3.

This clonotype was observed at least ten times. The chain carries TRBV30 and TRBJ2-3; 7 bases map to TRBD2. The CDR3 extends over 14 amino acids. V lost 1 base, J lost 3 bases, and 4 bases stayed unmatched. Germline V gene lookup returns CDR1 GTSNPN and CDR2 SVGIG (reference sequence). For the CDR3, the DNA is TGTGCCTGGAGTGGCTCGCGGGAGACAGATACGCAGTATTTT. Amino acid sequence: CAWSGSRETDTQYF.

This clonotype has ten or more counts. The chain uses TRBV7-9 and TRBJ2-1, with D tentatively TRBD2 (6 bases). Per the germline V gene, CDR1 is SEHNR and CDR2 is FQNEAQ (reference sequence). The CDR3 covers 17 residues. The V and J ends lost 2 bases and 0 bases respectively, with 14 bases between them. The CDR3 protein is CASSLPTPLASYNEQFF. DNA of the CDR3: TGTGCCAGCAGCTTACCAACCCCACTAGCCTCCTACAATGAGCAGTTCTTC. Combining the CDR3 with reference TRBV7-9 and TRBJ2-1 gives the whole variable domain DTGVSQNPRHKITKRGQNVTFRCDPISEHNRLYWYRQTLGQGPEFLTYFQNEAQLEKSRLLSDRFSAERPKGSFSTLEIQRTEQGDSAMYLCASSLPTPLASYNEQFFGPGTRLTVL.

There are many counts of this clonotype. The chain uses TRBV27 and TRBJ2-2; D is undetermined. CDR1 is MNHEY and CDR2 is SMNVEV in the germline V gene (reference sequence). Trimming removed 5 bases at V and 5 bases at J, with 15 bases between. This CDR3 is built from 15 residues. CDR3 sequence (DNA): TGTGCCAGCAGTCCCGGTGCGGCGGTAACCGGGGAGCTGTTTTTT. Protein: CASSPGAAVTGELFF.

This clonotype showed up many times. The V call is TRBV11-2, the J call TRBJ2-1; 9 bases map to TRBD2. Trimming removed 3 bases from V and 0 bases from J; junction bases left unmatched: 3. CDR1 SGHAT and CDR2 FQNNGV come from the germline V gene. The CDR3 covers 16 residues. CDR3 sequence reads: CASSFLAGRSYNEQFF. Written as DNA, the CDR3 is TGTGCCAGCAGCTTCCTAGCGGGGCGCTCCTACAATGAGCAGTTCTTC.

This clonotype was recorded at least ten times. V and J are TRBV19 and TRBJ1-1; 8 bases match TRBD1. CDR3 length equals 14 residues. V shed 7 bases, J shed 3 bases, and the junction held 7 bases outside the gene matches. The germline gives CDR1 LNHDA, CDR2 SQIVND (reference sequence). Here the CDR3 DNA reads TGTGCCAGTAATGACAGGGGAGGGGACACTGAAGCTTTCTTT. This translates into CASNDRGGDTEAFF.

This clonotype was counted at least ten times. The chain joins TRBV18 to TRBJ1-1; maybe TRBD1 (5 bases). Germline CDR1 and CDR2: KGHSH and LQKENI. V lost 6 bases, J lost 1 base, and 15 bases lay in between. This CDR3 is 15 amino acids long. For the CDR3, the DNA is TGTGCCAGCTCCCCCGGGGGACGGCAGAACACTGAAGCTTTCTTT. It translates to CASSPGGRQNTEAFF.

This chain uses TRBV14 with TRBJ1-1; weak D call: TRBD1 (6 bases). CDR3 length equals 14 residues. Trimming pared 4 bases from V and 1 base from J, leaving 10 bases between. Germline V gene lookup returns CDR1 SGHDN and CDR2 FVKESK. The CDR3 DNA sequence: TGTGCCAGCAGCCTGGGGGCCTGGAACACTGAAGCTTTCTTT. Its translation: CASSLGAWNTEAFF.

This clonotype was seen repeatedly, ten times or more. Here the CDR3 reads CASSLGSGRTDTQYF. DNA of the CDR3: TGTGCCAGCAGTTTGGGTAGCGGGAGGACAGATACGCAGTATTTT. The V and J genes are TRBV28 and TRBJ2-3, with TRBD2 matching 10 bases. The CDR3 loop spans 15 amino acids. CDR1 and CDR2 (germline): MDHEN, SYDVKM. V lost 3 bases and J lost 3; bases outside the gene matches: 3.

The rearrangement links TRBV18 to TRBJ2-5; TRBD1 matches 9 bases. The CDR3 length is 15 residues. The germline CDR1 and CDR2 sequences are KGHSH and LQKENI. J gave up 5 bases and V 6 bases, and 10 bases lay outside the gene matches. The CDR3 DNA follows: TGTGCCAGCTCTCGTACAGGGGGCGGACTGGAGACCCAGTACTTC. This codes for CASSRTGGGLETQYF.

There are a few counts of this clonotype. This chain links TRBV10-3 with TRBJ1-1; D unclear. CDR1 is ENHRY, CDR2 SYGVKD, per germline. The CDR3 has 12 residues. Trimming removed 3 bases from V and 8 bases from J, with 10 bases in between. The CDR3 is CAISDSSYEAFF. The CDR3 nucleotides are TGTGCCATCAGTGACTCCAGCTACGAAGCTTTCTTT.

This clonotype has at least ten counts. The chain couples TRBV28 to TRBJ1-2, with 7 bases fitting TRBD1. V lost 6 bases to trimming and J lost 3 bases; unmatched junction nucleotides: 7. Germline CDR1 MDHEN, CDR2 SYDVKM. The CDR3 runs 14 residues. In DNA form, the CDR3 reads TGTGCCAGCAGCACAGGGGAGTTCGACTATGGCTACACCTTC. It codes for CASSTGEFDYGYTF.

In this sample, this clonotype turned up a few times. The chain links TRBV4-3 to TRBJ2-7; 9 bases are shared with TRBD2. The germline CDR1 and CDR2 sequences are LGHNA and YSLEER. The CDR3 sequence is 15 residues long. V shed 3 bases, J shed 3 bases, and the junction held 6 bases outside the gene matches. The DNA of the CDR3 is TGCGCCAGCAGCCAGGGCCTAGCGGGGCACTACGAGCAGTACTTC. It encodes CASSQGLAGHYEQYF.

This clonotype was seen many times. The rearrangement joins TRBV18 to TRBJ1-1; tentative D call: TRBD1 (5 bases). With 3 bases removed from V and 0 bases from J, the gap between germline ends came to 14 bases. The length of the CDR3 is 16 residues. The V gene's germline CDR1 is KGHSH and CDR2 LQKENI. CDR3 nucleotide sequence: TGTGCCAGCTCACCCCCGGGACGAAGCATGAACACTGAAGCTTTCTTT. Its protein product is CASSPPGRSMNTEAFF.

This clonotype was observed a handful of times. The chain carries TRBV3-1 and TRBJ2-7; tentatively, D is TRBD2 (5 bases). The germline V and J ends were trimmed by 3 bases and 1 base, with 13 bases remaining between them. The germline V gene has CDR1 LGHDT and CDR2 YNNKEL (reference sequence). The CDR3 totals 15 residues. The CDR3 coding sequence is TGTGCCAGCAGCCATAACCTAGCCACGTCCTACGAGCAGTACTTC. This translates into CASSHNLATSYEQYF.

This clonotype occurred a few times. The chain joins TRBV15 to TRBJ1-4; D ambiguous. Germline V lookup: CDR1 LNHNV, CDR2 YYDKDF (reference sequence). The CDR3 has 13 amino acids. V lost 1 base and J lost 6, with 6 bases in between. The chain's CDR3 is CATSRGEDEKLFF. CDR3 bases: TGTGCCACCAGCAGAGGTGAGGATGAAAAACTGTTTTTT.

This clonotype was observed many times. The chain combines TRBV12-3 or TRBV12-4 with TRBJ2-5, with D maybe TRBD1 (5 bases). The CDR3 extends over 11 amino acids. Trimming shortened V by 7 bases and J by 6 bases, and 9 bases separated the two germline ends. CDR3 amino acids: CASTKGKTQYF. CDR3 sequence (DNA): TGTGCCAGCACAAAGGGGAAGACCCAGTACTTC.

The rearrangement links TRBV28 to TRBJ1-2; D not certain. V was pared by 6 bases and J by 4 bases, with 21 bases between. CDR1 MDHEN and CDR2 SYDVKM come from the germline V gene. This CDR3 contains 16 residues. For the CDR3, the DNA is TGTGCCAGCAGCTCCAGCGGGAGGGCCAACCTCTATGGCTACACCTTC. This translates into CASSSSGRANLYGYTF.

V usage is TRBV6-2 or TRBV6-3 and J usage is TRBJ1-3; possible D gene TRBD1, 6 bases. V was cut by 4 bases and J by 0 bases, with 10 bases left in between. The germline gives CDR1 MNHEY, CDR2 SVGEGT. The CDR3 is 15 amino acids. In nucleotides, the CDR3 is TGTGCCAGCAGTTCCGGACAGTCCTCTGGAAACACCATATATTTT. Translated, it gives CASSSGQSSGNTIYF.